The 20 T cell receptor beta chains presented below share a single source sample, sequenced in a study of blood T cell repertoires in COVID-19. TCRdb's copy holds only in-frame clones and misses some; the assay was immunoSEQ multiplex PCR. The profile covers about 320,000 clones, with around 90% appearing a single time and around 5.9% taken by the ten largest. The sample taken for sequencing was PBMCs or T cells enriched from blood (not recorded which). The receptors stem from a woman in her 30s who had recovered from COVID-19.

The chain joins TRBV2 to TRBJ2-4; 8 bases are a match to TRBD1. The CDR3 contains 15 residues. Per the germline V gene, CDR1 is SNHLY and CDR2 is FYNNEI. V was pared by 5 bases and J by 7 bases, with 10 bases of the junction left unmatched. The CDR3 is CASSPTGVLGNIQYF. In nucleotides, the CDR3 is TGTGCCAGCAGTCCGACAGGGGTTTTAGGGAACATTCAGTACTTC.

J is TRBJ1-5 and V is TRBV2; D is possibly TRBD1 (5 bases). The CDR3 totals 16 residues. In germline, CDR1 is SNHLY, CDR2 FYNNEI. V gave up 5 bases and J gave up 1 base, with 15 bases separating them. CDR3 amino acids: CASSTRGGESNQPQHF. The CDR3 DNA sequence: TGTGCCAGCAGTACCCGGGGGGGGGAAAGCAATCAGCCCCAGCATTTT.

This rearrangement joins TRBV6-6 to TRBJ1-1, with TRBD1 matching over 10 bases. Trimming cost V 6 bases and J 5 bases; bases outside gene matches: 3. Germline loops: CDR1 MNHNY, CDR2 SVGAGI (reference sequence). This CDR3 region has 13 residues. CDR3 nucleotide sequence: TGTGCCAGCAGCTCGGACAGGGGGACTGAAGCTTTCTTT. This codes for CASSSDRGTEAFF.

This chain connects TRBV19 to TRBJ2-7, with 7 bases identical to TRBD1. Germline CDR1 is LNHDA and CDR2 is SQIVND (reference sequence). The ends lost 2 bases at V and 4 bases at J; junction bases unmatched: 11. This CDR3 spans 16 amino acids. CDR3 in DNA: TGTGCCAGTAGTATACTCGCTTTCCAGGGGGTATACGAGCAGTACTTC. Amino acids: CASSILAFQGVYEQYF.

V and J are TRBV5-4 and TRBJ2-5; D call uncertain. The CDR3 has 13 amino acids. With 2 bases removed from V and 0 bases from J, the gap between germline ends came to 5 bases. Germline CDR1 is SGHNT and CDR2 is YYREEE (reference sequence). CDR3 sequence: CASSFRDQETQYF. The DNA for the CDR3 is TGTGCCAGCAGCTTCCGGGACCAAGAGACCCAGTACTTC.

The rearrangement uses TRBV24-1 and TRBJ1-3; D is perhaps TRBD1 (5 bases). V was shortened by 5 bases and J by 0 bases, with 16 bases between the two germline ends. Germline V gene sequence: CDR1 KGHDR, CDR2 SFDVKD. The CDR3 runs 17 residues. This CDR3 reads CATSGGLDLSSGNTIYF. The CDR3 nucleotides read TGTGCCACCAGTGGGGGCCTTGACTTGAGCTCTGGAAACACCATATATTTT.

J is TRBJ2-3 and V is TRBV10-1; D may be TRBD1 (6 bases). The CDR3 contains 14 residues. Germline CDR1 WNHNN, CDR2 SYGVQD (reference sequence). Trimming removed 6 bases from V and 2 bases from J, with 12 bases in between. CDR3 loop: CASSARGYTDTQYF. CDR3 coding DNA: TGCGCCAGCAGCGCGAGGGGGTACACAGATACGCAGTATTTT.

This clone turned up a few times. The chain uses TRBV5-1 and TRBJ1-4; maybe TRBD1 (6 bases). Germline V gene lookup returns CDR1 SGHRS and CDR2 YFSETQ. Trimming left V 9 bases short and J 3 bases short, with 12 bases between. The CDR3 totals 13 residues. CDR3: CATAQGPNEKLFF. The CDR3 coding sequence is TGCGCCACCGCACAGGGCCCTAATGAAAAACTGTTTTTT.

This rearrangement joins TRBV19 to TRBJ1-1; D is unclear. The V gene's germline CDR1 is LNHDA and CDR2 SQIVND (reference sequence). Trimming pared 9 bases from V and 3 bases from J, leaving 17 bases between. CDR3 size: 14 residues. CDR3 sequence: CASHGLVGYTEAFF. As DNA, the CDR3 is TGTGCCAGCCATGGGCTTGTCGGATACACTGAAGCTTTCTTT.

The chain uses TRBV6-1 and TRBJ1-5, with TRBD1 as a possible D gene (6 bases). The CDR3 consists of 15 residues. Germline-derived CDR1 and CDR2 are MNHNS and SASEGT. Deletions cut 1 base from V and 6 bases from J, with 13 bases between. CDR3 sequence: CASSEETGYAQPQHF. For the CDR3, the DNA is TGTGCCAGCAGTGAAGAAACAGGGTATGCTCAGCCCCAGCATTTT.

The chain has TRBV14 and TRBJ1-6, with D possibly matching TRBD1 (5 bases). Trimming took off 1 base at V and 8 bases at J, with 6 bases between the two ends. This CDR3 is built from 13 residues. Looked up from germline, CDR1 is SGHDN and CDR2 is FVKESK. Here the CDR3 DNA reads TGTGCCAGCAGCCAAGCGGGGGATTCACCCCTCCACTTT. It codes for CASSQAGDSPLHF.

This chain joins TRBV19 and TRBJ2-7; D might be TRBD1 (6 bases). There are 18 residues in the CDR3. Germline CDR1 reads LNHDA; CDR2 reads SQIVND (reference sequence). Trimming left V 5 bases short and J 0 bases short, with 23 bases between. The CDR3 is CASSVRETGIRSSYEQYF. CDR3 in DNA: TGTGCCAGTAGTGTTCGCGAAACAGGGATTCGGAGCTCCTACGAGCAGTACTTC. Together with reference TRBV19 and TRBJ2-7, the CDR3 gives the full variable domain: DGGITQSPKYLFRKEGQNVTLSCEQNLNHDAMYWYRQDPGQGLRLIYYSQIVNDFQKGDIAEGYSVSREKKESFPLTVTSAQKNPTAFYLCASSVRETGIRSSYEQYFGPGTRLTVT.

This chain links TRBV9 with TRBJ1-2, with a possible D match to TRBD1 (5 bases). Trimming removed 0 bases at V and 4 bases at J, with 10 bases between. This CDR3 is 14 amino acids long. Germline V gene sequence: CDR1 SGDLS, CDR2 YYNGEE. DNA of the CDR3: TGTGCCAGCAGCGTAGAGTTGGGGGGCTATGGCTACACCTTC. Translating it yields CASSVELGGYGYTF.

As DNA, the CDR3 is TGTGCCAGCAGCACCCGGGCGACAGGGCAACATTCCATGAACACTGAAGCTTTCTTT. As protein: CASSTRATGQHSMNTEAFF. The J gene is TRBJ1-1, the V gene TRBV9; 7 nucleotides match TRBD1. Trimming removed 4 bases from V and 0 bases from J; junction bases left unmatched: 18. This CDR3 comprises 19 residues. CDR1 and CDR2 (germline): SGDLS, YYNGEE.

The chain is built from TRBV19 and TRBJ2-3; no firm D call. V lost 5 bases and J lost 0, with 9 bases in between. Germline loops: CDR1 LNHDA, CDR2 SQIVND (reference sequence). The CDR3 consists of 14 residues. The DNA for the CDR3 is TGTGCCAGTAGTTCGAGATCCAGCACAGATACGCAGTATTTT. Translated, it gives CASSSRSSTDTQYF.

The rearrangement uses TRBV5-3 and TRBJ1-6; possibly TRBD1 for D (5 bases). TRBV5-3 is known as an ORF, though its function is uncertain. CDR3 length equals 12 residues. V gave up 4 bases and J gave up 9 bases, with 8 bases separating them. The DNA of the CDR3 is TGTGCCAGAAGCCCGGGGGGTTCACCCCTCCACTTT. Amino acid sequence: CARSPGGSPLHF.

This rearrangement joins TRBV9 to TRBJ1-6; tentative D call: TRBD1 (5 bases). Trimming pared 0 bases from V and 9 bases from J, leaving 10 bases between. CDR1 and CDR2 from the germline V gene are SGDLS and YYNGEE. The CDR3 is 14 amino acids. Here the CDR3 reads CASSVEGYGSPLHF. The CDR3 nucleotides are TGTGCCAGCAGCGTAGAGGGGTACGGTTCACCCCTCCACTTT.

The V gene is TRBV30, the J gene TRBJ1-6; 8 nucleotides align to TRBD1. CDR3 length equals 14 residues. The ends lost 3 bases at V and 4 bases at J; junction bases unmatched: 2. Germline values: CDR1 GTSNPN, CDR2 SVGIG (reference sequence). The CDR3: CAWRDRVYNSPLHF. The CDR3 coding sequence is TGTGCCTGGAGGGACAGGGTGTATAATTCACCCCTCCACTTT.

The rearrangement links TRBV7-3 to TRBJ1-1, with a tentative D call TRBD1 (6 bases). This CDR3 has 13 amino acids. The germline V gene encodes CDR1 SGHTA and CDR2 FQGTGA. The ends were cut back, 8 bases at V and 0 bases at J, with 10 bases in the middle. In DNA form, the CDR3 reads TGTGCCAGCTCAACAGGGATGAACACTGAAGCTTTCTTT. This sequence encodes CASSTGMNTEAFF.

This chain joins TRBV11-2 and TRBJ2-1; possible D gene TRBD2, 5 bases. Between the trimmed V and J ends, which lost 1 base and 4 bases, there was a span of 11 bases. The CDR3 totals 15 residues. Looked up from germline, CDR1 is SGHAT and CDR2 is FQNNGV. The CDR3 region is CASSLGRVRYNEQFF. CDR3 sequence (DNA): TGTGCCAGCAGCTTAGGGCGGGTCAGATACAATGAGCAGTTCTTC.